This T cell receptor beta chain was identified during a study of control samples from healthy donors and cancer patients. V lost 3 bases to trimming and J lost 8 bases, with 16 bases between them. The CDR3 is 14 residues long. Germline V gene lookup returns CDR1 SGHTA and CDR2 FQGNSA. This clone was seen only once. Sequencing was performed with immunoSEQ multiplex PCR; in TCRdb, only in-frame clones are kept and a portion is missing. The repertoire holds about 150,000 clones, with just under 95% as singletons. Sequenced input: blood. The V call is TRBV7-2, the J call TRBJ1-2; unclear D gene. This receptor was taken from a man aged 35 to 55 in good health. The CDR3 reads CASSFSKGLGGYTF. The CDR3 nucleotides read TGTGCCAGCAGCTTCAGTAAGGGCTTGGGGGGCTACACCTTC.